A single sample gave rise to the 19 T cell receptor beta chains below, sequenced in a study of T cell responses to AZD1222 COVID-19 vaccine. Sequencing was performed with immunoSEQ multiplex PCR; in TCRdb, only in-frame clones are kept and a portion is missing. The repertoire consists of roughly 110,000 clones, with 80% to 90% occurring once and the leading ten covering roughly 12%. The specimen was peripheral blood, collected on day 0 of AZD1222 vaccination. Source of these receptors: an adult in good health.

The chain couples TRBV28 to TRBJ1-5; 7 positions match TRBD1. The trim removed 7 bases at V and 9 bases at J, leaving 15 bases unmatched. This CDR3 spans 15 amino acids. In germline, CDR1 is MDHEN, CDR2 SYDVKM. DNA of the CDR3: TGTGCCAGCACCCCCCCGGACAGGTCTAAGGGGCCCCAGCATTTT. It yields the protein CASTPPDRSKGPQHF.

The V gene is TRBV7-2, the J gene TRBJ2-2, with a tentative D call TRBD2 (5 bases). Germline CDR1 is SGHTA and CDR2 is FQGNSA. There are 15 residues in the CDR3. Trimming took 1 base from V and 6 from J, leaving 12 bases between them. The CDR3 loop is CASSLGTKGAGELFF. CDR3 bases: TGTGCCAGCAGCTTAGGAACAAAGGGAGCCGGGGAGCTGTTTTTT.

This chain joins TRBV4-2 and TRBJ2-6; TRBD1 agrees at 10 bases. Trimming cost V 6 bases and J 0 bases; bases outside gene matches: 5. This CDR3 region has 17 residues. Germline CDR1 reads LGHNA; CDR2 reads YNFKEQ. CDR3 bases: TGTGCCAGCAGACCGGGACAGGGGACCTCTGGGGCCAACGTCCTGACTTTC. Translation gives CASRPGQGTSGANVLTF.

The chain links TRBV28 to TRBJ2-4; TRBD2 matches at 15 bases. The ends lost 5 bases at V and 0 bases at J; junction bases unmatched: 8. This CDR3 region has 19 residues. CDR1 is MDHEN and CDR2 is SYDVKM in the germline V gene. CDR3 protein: CASSPPGLAGGLAKNIQYF. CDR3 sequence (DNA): TGTGCCAGCAGTCCTCCGGGACTAGCGGGAGGCCTAGCCAAAAACATTCAGTACTTC.

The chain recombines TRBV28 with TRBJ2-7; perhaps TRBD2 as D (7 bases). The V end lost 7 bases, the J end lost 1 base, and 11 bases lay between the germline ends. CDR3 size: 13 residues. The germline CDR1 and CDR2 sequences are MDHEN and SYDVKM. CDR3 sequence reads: CASTRGGSYEQYF. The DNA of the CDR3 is TGTGCCAGCACAAGGGGGGGTTCCTACGAGCAGTACTTC.

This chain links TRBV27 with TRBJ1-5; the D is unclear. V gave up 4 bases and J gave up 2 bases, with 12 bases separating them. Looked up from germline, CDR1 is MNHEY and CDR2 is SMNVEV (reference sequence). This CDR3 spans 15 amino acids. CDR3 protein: CASSSLGIRNQPQHF. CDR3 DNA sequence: TGTGCCAGCAGTTCTCTGGGGATTCGCAATCAGCCCCAGCATTTT.

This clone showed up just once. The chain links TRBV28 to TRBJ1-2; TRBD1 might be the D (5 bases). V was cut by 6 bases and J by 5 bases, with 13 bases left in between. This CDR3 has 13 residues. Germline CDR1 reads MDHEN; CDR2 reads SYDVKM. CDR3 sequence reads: CASRIDSQYGYTF. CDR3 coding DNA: TGTGCCAGCAGAATCGACAGCCAGTATGGCTACACCTTC.

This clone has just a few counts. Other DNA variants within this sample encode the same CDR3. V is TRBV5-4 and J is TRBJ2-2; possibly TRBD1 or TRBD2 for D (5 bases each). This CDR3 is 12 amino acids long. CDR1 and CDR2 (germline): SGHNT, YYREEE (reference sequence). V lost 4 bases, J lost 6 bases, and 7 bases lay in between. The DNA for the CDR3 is TGTGCCAGCAGCCCGGGGCCCGGGGAGCTGTTTTTT. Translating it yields CASSPGPGELFF.

The CDR3 region has the DNA TGTGCCAGCAGCTTAAGTCGCACTGAAGCTTTCTTT. It codes for CASSLSRTEAFF. The J gene is TRBJ1-1, the V gene TRBV7-2; D remains ambiguous. Trimming took 2 bases from V and 4 from J, leaving 5 bases between them. The CDR3 contains 12 residues. Germline loops: CDR1 SGHTA, CDR2 FQGNSA.

For the CDR3, the DNA is TGTGCCAGCAGCGCGGACAGGGGGCGGTCCATGAACACTGAAGCTTTCTTT. Amino acids: CASSADRGRSMNTEAFF. The chain links TRBV7-2 to TRBJ1-1, with 11 bases aligning to TRBD1. The CDR3 loop spans 17 amino acids. Germline CDR1 SGHTA, CDR2 FQGNSA. V shed 5 bases, J shed 0 bases, and the junction held 8 bases outside the gene matches.

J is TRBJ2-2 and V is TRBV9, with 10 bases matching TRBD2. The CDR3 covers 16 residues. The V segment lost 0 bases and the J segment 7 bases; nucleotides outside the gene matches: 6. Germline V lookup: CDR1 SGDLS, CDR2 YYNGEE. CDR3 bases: TGTGCCAGCAGCGTAGGTACTAGCGGGATTTTCGGGGAGCTGTTTTTT. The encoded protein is CASSVGTSGIFGELFF.

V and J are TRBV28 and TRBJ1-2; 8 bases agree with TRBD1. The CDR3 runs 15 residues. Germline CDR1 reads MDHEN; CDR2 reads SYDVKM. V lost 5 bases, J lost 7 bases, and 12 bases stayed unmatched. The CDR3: CASSPPGQETSGYTF. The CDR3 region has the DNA TGTGCCAGCAGTCCTCCGGGACAGGAAACGAGTGGCTACACCTTC.

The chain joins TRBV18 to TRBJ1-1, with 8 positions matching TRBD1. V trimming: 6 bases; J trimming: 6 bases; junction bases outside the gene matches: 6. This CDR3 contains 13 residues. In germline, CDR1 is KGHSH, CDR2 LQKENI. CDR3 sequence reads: CASSWGQEAEAFF. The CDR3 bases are TGTGCCAGCTCTTGGGGACAGGAAGCTGAAGCTTTCTTT.

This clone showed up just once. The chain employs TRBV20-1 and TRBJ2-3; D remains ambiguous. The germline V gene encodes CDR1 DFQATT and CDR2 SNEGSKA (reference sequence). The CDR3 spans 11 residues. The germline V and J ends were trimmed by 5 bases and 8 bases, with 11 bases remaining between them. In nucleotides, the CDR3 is TGCAGTGCTTCGGACGATAGTACGCAGTATTTT. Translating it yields CSASDDSTQYF.

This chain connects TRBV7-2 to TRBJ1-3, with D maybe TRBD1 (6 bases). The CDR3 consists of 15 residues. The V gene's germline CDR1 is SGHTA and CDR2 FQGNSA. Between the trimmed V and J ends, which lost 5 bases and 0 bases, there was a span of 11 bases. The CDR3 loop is CASSLQGSSGNTIYF. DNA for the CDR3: TGTGCCAGCAGCCTACAGGGAAGCTCTGGAAACACCATATATTTT.

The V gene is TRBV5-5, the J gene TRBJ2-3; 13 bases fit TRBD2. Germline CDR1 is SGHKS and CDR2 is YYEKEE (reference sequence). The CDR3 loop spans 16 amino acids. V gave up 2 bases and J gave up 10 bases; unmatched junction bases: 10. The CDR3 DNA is TGTGCCAGCAGCTTTACTCGACTAGCGGGGGGTAGGGCGCAGTATTTT. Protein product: CASSFTRLAGGRAQYF.

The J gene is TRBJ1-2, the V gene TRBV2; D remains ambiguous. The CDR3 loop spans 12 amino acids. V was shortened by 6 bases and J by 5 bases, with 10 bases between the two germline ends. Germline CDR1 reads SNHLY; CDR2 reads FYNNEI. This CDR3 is CASRQQSYGYTF. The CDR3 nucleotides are TGTGCCAGCAGACAGCAAAGTTATGGCTACACCTTC.

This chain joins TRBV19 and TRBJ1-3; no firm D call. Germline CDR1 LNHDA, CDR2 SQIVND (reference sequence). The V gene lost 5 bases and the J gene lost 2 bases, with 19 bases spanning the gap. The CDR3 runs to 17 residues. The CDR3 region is CASSHSPPRRAGNTIYF. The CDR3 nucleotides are TGTGCCAGTAGTCACAGTCCCCCAAGGCGCGCTGGAAACACCATATATTTT.

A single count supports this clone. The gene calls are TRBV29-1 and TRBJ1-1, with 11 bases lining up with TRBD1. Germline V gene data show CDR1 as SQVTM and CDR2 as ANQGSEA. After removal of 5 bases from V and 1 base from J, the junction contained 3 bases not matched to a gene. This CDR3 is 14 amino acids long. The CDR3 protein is CSVRTGGQNTEAFF. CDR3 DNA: TGCAGCGTTAGGACAGGGGGCCAGAACACTGAAGCTTTCTTT.